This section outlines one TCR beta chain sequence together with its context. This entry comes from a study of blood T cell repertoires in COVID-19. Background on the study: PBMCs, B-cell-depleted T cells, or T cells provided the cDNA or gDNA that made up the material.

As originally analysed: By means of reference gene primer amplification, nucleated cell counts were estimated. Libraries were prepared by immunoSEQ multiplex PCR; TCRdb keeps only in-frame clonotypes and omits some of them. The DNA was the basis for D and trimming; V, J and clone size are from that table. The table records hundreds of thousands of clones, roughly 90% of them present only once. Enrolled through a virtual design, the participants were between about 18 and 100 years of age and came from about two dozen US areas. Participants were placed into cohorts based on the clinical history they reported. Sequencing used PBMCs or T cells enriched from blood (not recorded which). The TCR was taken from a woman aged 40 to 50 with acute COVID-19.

The CDR3 DNA follows: TGTGCCAGCAGCTCGGGACAAATCTCTGGAAACACCATATATTTT. Its protein is CASSSGQISGNTIYF. The V and J genes are TRBV6-5 and TRBJ1-3; tentatively, D is TRBD1 (6 bases). CDR1 is MNHEY and CDR2 is SVGAGI in the germline V gene. This CDR3 has 15 residues. V was shortened by 6 bases and J by 0 bases, with 12 bases between the two germline ends.